This passage covers 6 T cell receptor beta chains from one sample sequenced in a study of a mutant IDH1 vaccine in newly diagnosed glioma. Profiled with immunoSEQ multiplex PCR; TCRdb holds only in-frame clones, not every one. Of 15,000 to 20,000 clones in the sample, around four fifths were seen once. The time point here: baseline, week 1 (first vaccination visit). Regarding treatment: pre-vaccination baseline after standard-of-care therapy. Sequences were derived from PBMCs, sampled from a glioma patient treated with radiotherapy, temozolomide or both. The source of these receptors is a man aged 40-49 years with glioma.

Only one count was recorded for this clone. The chain has TRBV10-2 and TRBJ2-7; D not certain. Germline lookup yields CDR1 WSHSY and CDR2 SAAADI. This CDR3 is 13 amino acids long. V was clipped by 8 bases and J by 2 bases, with 13 bases between them. The CDR3 DNA is TGCGCCAGCGGAGAGCCGGCCACCTACGAGCAGTACTTC. Its protein product is CASGEPATYEQYF.

The genes are TRBV19 and TRBJ2-3; 10 bases align to TRBD1. V trimming: 5 bases; J trimming: 5 bases; junction bases outside the gene matches: 7. Germline CDR1 and CDR2: LNHDA and SQIVND (reference sequence). The CDR3 loop spans 15 amino acids. Here the CDR3 DNA reads TGTGCCAGTAGTGATCCGGGACAGGGGATAGATACGCAGTATTTT. Translating gives CASSDPGQGIDTQYF.

The CDR3 sequence: CATSRGTRRAEDRQFF. CDR3 in DNA: TGTGCCACCAGCAGAGGAACCCGAAGGGCGGAAGACCGTCAGTTCTTC. V is TRBV15 and J is TRBJ2-1; D not certain. From germline, CDR1 is LNHNV and CDR2 YYDKDF (reference sequence). This CDR3 is 16 amino acids long. Trimming stripped 1 base from V and 13 bases from J, with 23 bases between.

The CDR3 DNA is TGTGCCAGCAGCAAAGGTAAACCGCCCGACGGGTACAATGAGCAGTTCTTC. Residues: CASSKGKPPDGYNEQFF. The rearrangement uses TRBV21-1 and TRBJ2-1; TRBD2 is taken as the D call from the table, unchecked against the DNA. TRBV21-1 is tagged as a pseudogene. CDR3 length equals 17 residues.

This clone was detected only a few times. The CDR3 DNA reads as TGTGCCAGCAGCTTACACAGGGGAACAGCAACTAATGAAAAACTGTTTTTT. Translated: CASSLHRGTATNEKLFF. The chain links TRBV7-9 to TRBJ1-4, with 7 nucleotides matching TRBD1. V dropped 2 bases and J dropped 0; count of bases not matched to a gene: 6. The CDR3 is made up of 17 amino acids. Germline V gives CDR1 SEHNR, CDR2 FQNEAQ (reference sequence).

The V and J genes are TRBV21-1 and TRBJ2-7; no check of the table's D call, TRBD1, against the DNA was made. TRBV21-1 is reported as a pseudogene. This CDR3 is built from 16 residues. The CDR3 DNA is TGTGCCAGCAGCAAAATAAAGACAGCCCATTCCTACGAGCAGTACGTC. Translated, it gives CASSKIKTAHSYEQYV.